This TCR beta chain was sequenced in a study of blood T cell repertoires in COVID-19. Turning to the study itself: Collection of acute and convalescent COVID-19 samples took place in the United States, Italy and Spain. PBMCs, B-cell-depleted T cells, or T cells provided the cDNA or gDNA that made up the material.

The CDR3 is made up of 15 amino acids. J was trimmed by 2 bases and V by 6 bases; bases with no gene match: 5. Germline values: CDR1 MDHEN, CDR2 SYDVKM. In the original workflow: Nucleated cell number was recorded as an estimate derived from reference gene primer amplification. Clones were read by immunoSEQ multiplex PCR, and TCRdb kept only the in-frame ones, dropping some. V, J and clone size are taken as reported in that table, and D and trimming were inferred from the DNA itself. The sample consists of roughly 110,000 clones, 75% to 95% of them appearing once. The sample was peripheral blood. The rearrangement uses TRBV28 and TRBJ1-4; TRBD1 aligns across 8 bases. This clonotype was sampled from a woman in her thirties with acute or convalescent COVID-19. The CDR3 reads CASRPDRGTNEKLFF. In DNA form, the CDR3 reads TGTGCCAGCAGGCCAGACAGGGGCACTAATGAAAAACTGTTTTTT.